This TCR beta chain comes out of a study of CD8+CD57+ T cells in acquired aplastic anemia. About the research overall: An average of 3.2 ug of DNA was obtained from sorted CD4+ and CD8+ cells. Regarding the study as a whole: Patients showed no significant difference from controls in CD8+ Simpson's diversity. In common between the patients and the controls were around 30 CD8+ CDR3 sequences.

The sequenced patients had an expansion of CD8+CD57+ cells seen by flow cytometry. There was no therapy given to any patient before the blood sampling took place. Many counts were recorded for this clonotype. Its antigen is undetermined. TCR beta VDJ and CDR3 were profiled, and genomic DNA was the template. TCRdb redid the calling of the reads with MiXCR, one entry per CDR3 protein. This sample has 150,000 to 200,000 distinct CDR3 sequences, with roughly 50% found just once. The TCR was taken from a human donor with aplastic anemia. The specimen was sorted CD4+, CD8+, or CD8+CD57+ T cells (not recorded which) from PBMCs.

The CDR3 region has the DNA TGCAGTGCAGGGACTAGCGGGGGTGGAAACATTCAGTACTTC. Protein sequence: CSAGTSGGGNIQYF. V and J are TRBV20-1 and TRBJ2-4, with 14 bases aligning to TRBD2. V shed 6 bases and J 6 bases; nucleotides not matched to a gene: 4. Germline CDR1 and CDR2: DFQATT and SNEGSKA (reference sequence). This CDR3 region has 14 residues.